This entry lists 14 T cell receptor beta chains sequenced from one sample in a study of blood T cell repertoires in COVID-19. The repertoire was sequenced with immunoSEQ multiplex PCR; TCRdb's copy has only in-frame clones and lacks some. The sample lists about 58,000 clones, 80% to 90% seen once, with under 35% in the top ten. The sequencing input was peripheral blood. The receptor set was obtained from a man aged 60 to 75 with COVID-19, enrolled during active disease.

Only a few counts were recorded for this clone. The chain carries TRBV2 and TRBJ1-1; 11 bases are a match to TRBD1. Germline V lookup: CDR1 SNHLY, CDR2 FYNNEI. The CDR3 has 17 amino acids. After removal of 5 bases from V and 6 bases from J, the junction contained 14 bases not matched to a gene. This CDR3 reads CASSHTTDRGLYSEAFF. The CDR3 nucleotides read TGTGCCAGCAGTCACACCACGGACAGGGGGCTCTACTCTGAAGCTTTCTTT.

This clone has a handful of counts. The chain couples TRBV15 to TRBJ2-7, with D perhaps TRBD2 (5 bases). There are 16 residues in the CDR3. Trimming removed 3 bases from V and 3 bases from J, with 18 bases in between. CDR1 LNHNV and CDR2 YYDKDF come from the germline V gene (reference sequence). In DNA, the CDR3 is TGTGCCACCAGCAGGGCGGGCGCCGGCGGAAACTACGAGCAGTACTTC. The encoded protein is CATSRAGAGGNYEQYF.

The CDR3 spells CAISEGQGAFPLHF. The CDR3 DNA is TGTGCCATCAGTGAAGGACAGGGGGCGTTCCCCCTCCACTTT. The chain uses TRBV10-3 and TRBJ1-6; 11 positions match TRBD1. The CDR3 totals 14 residues. CDR1 ENHRY and CDR2 SYGVKD come from the germline V gene. Trimming cost V 3 bases and J 13 bases; bases outside gene matches: 5.

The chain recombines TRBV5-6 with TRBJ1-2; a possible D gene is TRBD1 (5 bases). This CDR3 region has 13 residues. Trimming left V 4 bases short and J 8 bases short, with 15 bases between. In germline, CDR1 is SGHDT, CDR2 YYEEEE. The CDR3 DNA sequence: TGTGCCAGCAGCCCGCGGAGGGGTAGGGGCTACACCTTC. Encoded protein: CASSPRRGRGYTF. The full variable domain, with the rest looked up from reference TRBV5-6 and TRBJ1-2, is DAGVTQSPTHLIKTRGQQVTLRCSPKSGHDTVSWYQQALGQGPQFIFQYYEEEERQRGNFPDRFSGHQFPNYSSELNVNALLLGDSALYLCASSPRRGRGYTFGSGTRLTVV.

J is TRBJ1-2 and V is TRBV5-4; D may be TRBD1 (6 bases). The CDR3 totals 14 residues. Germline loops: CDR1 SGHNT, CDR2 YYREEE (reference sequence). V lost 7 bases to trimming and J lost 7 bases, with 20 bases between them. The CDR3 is CASPPPKGVGGYTF. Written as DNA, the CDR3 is TGTGCCAGCCCCCCCCCGAAGGGGGTAGGTGGCTACACCTTC.

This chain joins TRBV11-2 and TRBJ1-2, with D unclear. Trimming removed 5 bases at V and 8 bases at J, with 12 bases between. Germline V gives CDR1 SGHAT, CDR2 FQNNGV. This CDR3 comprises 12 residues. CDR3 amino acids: CASSPNQAGYTF. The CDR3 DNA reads TGTGCCAGCAGCCCCAATCAAGCCGGCTACACCTTC. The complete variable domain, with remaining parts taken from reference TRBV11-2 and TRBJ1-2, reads EAGVAQSPRYKIIEKRQSVAFWCNPISGHATLYWYQQILGQGPKLLIQFQNNGVVDDSQLPKDRFSAERLKGVDSTLKIQPAKLEDSAVYLCASSPNQAGYTFGSGTRLTVV.

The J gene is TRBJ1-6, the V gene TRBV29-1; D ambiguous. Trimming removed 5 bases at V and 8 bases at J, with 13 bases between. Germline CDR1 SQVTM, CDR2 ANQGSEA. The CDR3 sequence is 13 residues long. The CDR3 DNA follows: TGCAGCGTTCTCGACAACTGGGATTCACCCCTCCACTTT. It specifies CSVLDNWDSPLHF.

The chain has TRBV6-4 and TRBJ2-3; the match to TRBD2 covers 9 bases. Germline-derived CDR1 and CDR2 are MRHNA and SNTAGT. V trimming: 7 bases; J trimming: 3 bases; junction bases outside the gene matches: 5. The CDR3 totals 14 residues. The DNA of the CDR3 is TGTGCCAGCACGGGCGGGAGGGTGACAGATACGCAGTATTTT. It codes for CASTGGRVTDTQYF.

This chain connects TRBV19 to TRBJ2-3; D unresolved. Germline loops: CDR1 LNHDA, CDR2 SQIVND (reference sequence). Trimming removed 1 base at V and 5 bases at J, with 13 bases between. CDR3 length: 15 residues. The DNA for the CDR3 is TGTGCCAGTAGTATAGGAAAGCCTCCGGGAGATACGCAGTATTTT. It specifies CASSIGKPPGDTQYF.

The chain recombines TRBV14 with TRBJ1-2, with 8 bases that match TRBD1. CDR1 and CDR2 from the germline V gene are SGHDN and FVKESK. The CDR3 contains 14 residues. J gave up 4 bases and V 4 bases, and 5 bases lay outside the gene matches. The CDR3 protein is CASSPGQGAYGYTF. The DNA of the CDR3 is TGTGCCAGCAGCCCCGGACAGGGAGCCTATGGCTACACCTTC.

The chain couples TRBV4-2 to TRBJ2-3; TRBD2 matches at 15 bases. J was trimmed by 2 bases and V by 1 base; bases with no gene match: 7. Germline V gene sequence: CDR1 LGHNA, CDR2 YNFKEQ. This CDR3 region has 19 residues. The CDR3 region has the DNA TGTGCCAGCAGCCAAGCCCCCGGGACTAGCGGGAGGACCACAGATACGCAGTATTTT. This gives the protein CASSQAPGTSGRTTDTQYF.

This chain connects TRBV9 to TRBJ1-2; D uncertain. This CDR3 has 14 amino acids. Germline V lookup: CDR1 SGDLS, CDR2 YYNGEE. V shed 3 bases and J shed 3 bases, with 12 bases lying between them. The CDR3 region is CASSGSGRDYGYTF. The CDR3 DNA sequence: TGTGCCAGCAGCGGGAGTGGCAGAGACTATGGCTACACCTTC.

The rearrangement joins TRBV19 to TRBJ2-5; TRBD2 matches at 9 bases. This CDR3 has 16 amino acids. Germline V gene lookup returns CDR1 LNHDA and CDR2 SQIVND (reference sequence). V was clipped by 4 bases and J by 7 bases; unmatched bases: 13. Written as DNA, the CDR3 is TGTGCCAGTAGTACGTGGGGTAGCGGGGGTTCGGGGACCCAGTACTTC. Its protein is CASSTWGSGGSGTQYF.

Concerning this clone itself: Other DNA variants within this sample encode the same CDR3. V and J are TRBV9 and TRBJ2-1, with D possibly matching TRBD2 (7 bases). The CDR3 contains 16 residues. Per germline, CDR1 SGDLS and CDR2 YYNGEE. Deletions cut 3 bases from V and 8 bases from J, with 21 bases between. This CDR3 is CASSARGGANRDEQFF. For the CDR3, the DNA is TGTGCCAGCAGCGCCCGAGGGGGGGCAAATAGGGATGAGCAGTTCTTC.